This T cell receptor (beta chain) stems from a study of identical twins. Study results and caveats: The study found that models underestimated out-of-frame TCR alpha sharing in monozygotic twins.

Via MiXCR, TCRdb re-called the 5' RACE reads, giving one row per CDR3 protein. Among roughly 700,000 distinct CDR3 sequences listed, about 9.4% were seen once. As concerns this clonotype: Its antigen remains unidentified.

A further study also used this sample, focusing on yellow fever vaccine responses in identical twins.

Sequenced: PBMCs. This clonotype was obtained from a young woman in good health.

This CDR3 reads CASKRGGLSFGAFF. DNA of the CDR3: TGTGCCAGCAAGCGAGGGGGGCTAAGCTTTGGAGCTTTCTTT. This rearrangement joins TRBV27 to TRBJ1-1, with D possibly matching TRBD1 (6 bases). The V and J ends lost 7 bases and 10 bases respectively, with 22 bases between them. The germline V gene has CDR1 MNHEY and CDR2 SMNVEV (reference sequence). CDR3 length equals 14 residues.